The 26 T cell receptor beta chains listed next were all sequenced from one sample in a study of T-cell memory formation after mild COVID-19. Each CDR3 protein is one row after TCRdb ran MiXCR on the 5' RACE reads. This repertoire shows 140,000 or so distinct CDR3 sequences, 19% found once; its top ten account for around 2.4%. The sequenced sample was PBMCs or a T cell subset sorted from them (not recorded which). The receptors here all came from an adult woman who had mild COVID-19 (a few samples of this study predate the infection). Cell type and time point are not known.

V usage is TRBV14 and J usage is TRBJ1-2; D unclear. Trimming pared 4 bases from V and 8 bases from J, leaving 8 bases between. Germline CDR1 and CDR2: SGHDN and FVKESK. This CDR3 region has 11 residues. The CDR3 DNA follows: TGTGCCAGCAGCCCGGGTGGGGGCTACACCTTC. This encodes CASSPGGGYTF.

This clonotype appeared a few times. The rearrangement links TRBV24-1 to TRBJ2-3, with TRBD2 as a possible D gene (6 bases). Germline V gene sequence: CDR1 KGHDR, CDR2 SFDVKD. The V and J ends lost 4 bases and 1 base respectively, with 8 bases between them. This CDR3 is 14 amino acids long. This CDR3 is CATSETGGTDTQYF. Here the CDR3 DNA reads TGTGCCACCAGTGAGACGGGAGGCACAGATACGCAGTATTTT.

The chain couples TRBV5-1 to TRBJ2-7, with 12 nucleotides matching TRBD2. The CDR3 covers 15 residues. Trimming at V came to 3 bases and at J to 1 base, leaving 2 bases not matched to a gene. Germline values: CDR1 SGHRS, CDR2 YFSETQ. The chain's CDR3 is CASSYTSGRSYEQYF. CDR3 sequence (DNA): TGCGCCAGCAGCTATACTAGCGGGAGGTCCTACGAGCAGTACTTC.

This clonotype was seen a handful of times. This chain joins TRBV18 and TRBJ2-3; 9 bases align to TRBD2. The J segment lost 4 bases and the V segment lost 3 bases, leaving 8 bases of the junction unmatched. This CDR3 has 16 residues. Germline values: CDR1 KGHSH, CDR2 LQKENI. CDR3 protein: CASSPSSAGGPDTQYF. The CDR3 coding sequence is TGTGCCAGCTCACCTTCCTCTGCGGGGGGGCCAGATACGCAGTATTTT.

This chain's CDR3 is CSARLAGGLQTYEQYF. Written as DNA, the CDR3 is TGCAGTGCTAGACTAGCGGGGGGGCTCCAAACCTACGAGCAGTACTTC. The gene calls are TRBV20-1 and TRBJ2-7, with 12 bases identical to TRBD2. The CDR3 extends over 16 amino acids. J was trimmed by 2 bases and V by 2 bases; bases with no gene match: 7. CDR1 is DFQATT, CDR2 SNEGSKA, per germline (reference sequence).

The V gene is TRBV5-1, the J gene TRBJ2-3; TRBD1 matches at 7 bases. Germline V gene data show CDR1 as SGHRS and CDR2 as YFSETQ. The V and J ends lost 4 bases and 3 bases, in that order; junction bases with no gene match: 8. The CDR3 has 15 amino acids. This CDR3 reads CASSPTGVKTDTQYF. The CDR3 DNA sequence: TGCGCCAGCAGCCCAACAGGGGTGAAAACAGATACGCAGTATTTT.

The table lists this clonotype with a few counts. This rearrangement joins TRBV7-9 to TRBJ2-3; 7 nucleotides align to TRBD2. V dropped 5 bases and J dropped 12; count of bases not matched to a gene: 8. Germline CDR1 SEHNR, CDR2 FQNEAQ (reference sequence). CDR3 size: 12 residues. This chain's CDR3 is CASSPSGELQYF. CDR3 in DNA: TGTGCCAGCAGCCCCAGCGGGGAACTTCAGTATTTT.

V gene TRBV10-3 combines with J gene TRBJ1-1; a possible D gene is TRBD1 (5 bases). The CDR3 covers 14 residues. V lost 2 bases and J 1 base, leaving 8 bases between the germline ends. CDR1 is ENHRY and CDR2 is SYGVKD in the germline V gene. CDR3 residues: CAISENGANTEAFF. CDR3 DNA sequence: TGTGCCATCAGTGAGAATGGGGCGAACACTGAAGCTTTCTTT.

The chain combines TRBV4-2 with TRBJ2-7; TRBD2 matches at 11 bases. Germline trimming cut 0 bases from V and 3 bases from J; bases unmatched to any gene: 4. Germline CDR1 is LGHNA and CDR2 is YNFKEQ. The CDR3 covers 16 residues. The CDR3 DNA reads TGTGCCAGCAGCCAAGACGGGACTAGCGGTAACTACGAGCAGTACTTC. Its protein product is CASSQDGTSGNYEQYF.

The chain has TRBV6-4 and TRBJ2-3, with D perhaps TRBD2 (6 bases). CDR3 length: 18 amino acids. V lost 2 bases and J 1 base, leaving 19 bases between the germline ends. Germline CDR1 is MRHNA and CDR2 is SNTAGT. Here the CDR3 reads CASSDAPMVGGGTDTQYF. The CDR3 nucleotides are TGTGCCAGCAGTGACGCCCCGATGGTCGGGGGAGGCACAGATACGCAGTATTTT.

The chain recombines TRBV20-1 with TRBJ1-1, with no clear D. This CDR3 has 15 residues. Trimming removed 0 bases from V and 1 base from J, with 12 bases in between. CDR1 and CDR2 from the germline V gene are DFQATT and SNEGSKA (reference sequence). The CDR3: CSARDYLRANTEAFF. The CDR3 nucleotides read TGCAGTGCTAGAGATTACCTCCGGGCGAACACTGAAGCTTTCTTT.

This clonotype showed up just a few times. The chain is built from TRBV7-6 and TRBJ2-5, with D tentatively TRBD2 (5 bases). Germline lookup yields CDR1 SGHVS and CDR2 FNYEAQ. The CDR3 is 13 amino acids. Trimming shortened V by 4 bases and J by 4 bases, and 10 bases separated the two germline ends. The CDR3 nucleotides read TGTGCCAGCAGCTCGCTTCGGGGAGAGACCCAGTACTTC. It yields the protein CASSSLRGETQYF.

Only a few counts were recorded for this clonotype. The chain combines TRBV5-1 with TRBJ2-2; D is uncertain. The CDR3 consists of 13 residues. V lost 2 bases to trimming and J lost 11 bases, with 13 bases between them. Germline lookup yields CDR1 SGHRS and CDR2 YFSETQ. This chain's CDR3 is CASSLLVRRELFF. The CDR3 nucleotides are TGCGCCAGCAGCTTATTGGTCCGAAGAGAGCTGTTTTTT.

This clonotype was counted only a few times. This rearrangement joins TRBV7-8 to TRBJ2-7; D is perhaps TRBD2 (5 bases). From germline, CDR1 is SGHVS and CDR2 FQNEAQ. This CDR3 has 13 residues. The germline V and J ends were trimmed by 1 base and 7 bases, with 11 bases remaining between them. The CDR3 spells CASSLGTAGEQYF. For the CDR3, the DNA is TGTGCCAGCAGCTTAGGCACCGCGGGTGAGCAGTACTTC. Complete variable domain (other parts from reference TRBV7-8 and TRBJ2-7): GAGVSQSPRYKVAKRGQDVALRCDPISGHVSLFWYQQALGQGPEFLTYFQNEAQLDKSGLPSDRFFAERPEGSVSTLKIQRTQQEDSAVYLCASSLGTAGEQYFGPGTRLTVT.

The CDR3 reads CASSGPTSGSFDEQFF. The CDR3 DNA reads as TGTGCCAGCAGTGGCCCGACTAGCGGGAGCTTCGATGAGCAGTTCTTC. The gene calls are TRBV2 and TRBJ2-1; the match to TRBD2 covers 12 bases. Germline CDR1 and CDR2: SNHLY and FYNNEI. V was pared by 4 bases and J by 8 bases, with 9 bases of the junction left unmatched. The CDR3 has 16 amino acids.

The chain joins TRBV5-1 to TRBJ1-1; perhaps TRBD1 as D (5 bases). Trimming shortened V by 4 bases and J by 4 bases, and 17 bases separated the two germline ends. The CDR3 has 15 residues. Germline loops: CDR1 SGHRS, CDR2 YFSETQ. The CDR3 DNA follows: TGCGCCAGCAGCCTGGTAGCTCTTGGGACCACTGAAGCTTTCTTT. Its protein product is CASSLVALGTTEAFF.

This clonotype came up a few times. J is TRBJ2-7 and V is TRBV5-1, with 10 bases matching TRBD1. Trimming took 4 bases from V and 0 from J; bases not matched to a gene: 10. The CDR3 has 17 residues. Germline V gene data show CDR1 as SGHRS and CDR2 as YFSETQ. Written as DNA, the CDR3 is TGCGCCAGCAGCAACCCCCTCAGGACAGGGGGCTCCTACGAGCAGTACTTC. Protein sequence: CASSNPLRTGGSYEQYF.

The rearrangement uses TRBV18 and TRBJ2-4; 8 bases fit TRBD1. The germline V gene has CDR1 KGHSH and CDR2 LQKENI. This CDR3 has 14 residues. V shed 3 bases, J shed 11 bases, and the junction held 9 bases outside the gene matches. The CDR3 protein is CASSPPGQAMVQYF. CDR3 nucleotides: TGTGCCAGCTCACCCCCGGGACAGGCCATGGTTCAGTACTTC.

On this clonotype itself: The junction departs from the called germline gene at one end, perhaps through a read error. This sequence joins TRBV7-7 and TRBJ2-3; TRBD1 matches 7 bases. Germline loops: CDR1 SSHAT, CDR2 FNYEAQ (reference sequence). The CDR3 has 14 amino acids. CDR3 region: CASSQTGITDTQYF. DNA of the CDR3: TGTGCTAGCAGCCAGACAGGGATCACAGATACGCAGTATTTT. Looking up the rest from reference TRBV7-7 and TRBJ2-3 gives the full variable domain: GAGVSQSPRYKVTKRGQDVTLRCDPISSHATLYWYQQALGQGPEFLTYFNYEAQPDKSGLPSDRFSAERPEGSISTLTIQRTEQRDSAMYRCASSQTGITDTQYFGPGTRLTVL.

This clonotype was observed a handful of times. The V and J genes are TRBV4-3 and TRBJ2-1, with a weak D call TRBD2 (6 bases). Germline V CDR1 and CDR2: LGHNA, YSLEER. Trimming left V 3 bases short and J 7 bases short, with 16 bases between. The length of the CDR3 is 15 residues. The DNA for the CDR3 is TGCGCCAGCAGCCATGGACTACGGTTGTTGAATGAGCAGTTCTTC. It yields the protein CASSHGLRLLNEQFF.

The V call is TRBV5-6, the J call TRBJ2-5, with 8 bases aligning to TRBD1. The CDR3 has 14 amino acids. CDR1 and CDR2 from the germline V gene are SGHDT and YYEEEE. V lost 4 bases and J lost 1; bases outside the gene matches: 3. This chain's CDR3 is CASSPGQVQETQYF. Written as DNA, the CDR3 is TGTGCCAGCAGCCCGGGACAGGTCCAAGAGACCCAGTACTTC.

This clonotype has only a few counts. This chain joins TRBV5-1 and TRBJ2-1; possibly TRBD2 for D (5 bases). This CDR3 is 14 amino acids long. V lost 5 bases and J lost 0, with 9 bases in between. The germline gives CDR1 SGHRS, CDR2 YFSETQ. Here the CDR3 DNA reads TGCGCCAGCAGGGTAAGCGGCTCCTACAATGAGCAGTTCTTC. It translates to CASRVSGSYNEQFF.

This sequence joins TRBV2 and TRBJ2-5; D uncertain. Germline V gives CDR1 SNHLY, CDR2 FYNNEI. Trimming stripped 6 bases from V and 1 base from J, with 6 bases between. This CDR3 has 12 amino acids. CDR3 region: CASRNAQETQYF. The CDR3, as DNA: TGTGCCAGCAGAAACGCCCAAGAGACCCAGTACTTC.

The gene calls are TRBV25-1 and TRBJ2-2; TRBD1 aligns across 10 bases. CDR1 MGHDK and CDR2 SYGVNS come from the germline V gene. After removal of 6 bases from V and 5 bases from J, the junction contained 12 bases not matched to a gene. This CDR3 is 17 amino acids long. In nucleotides, the CDR3 is TGTGCCAGCAGATCAGACAGGGACAGGGGTAGTACCGGGGAGCTGTTTTTT. This codes for CASRSDRDRGSTGELFF.

This clonotype showed up many times. Germline is not matched at one junction end, which may reflect a read error. The J gene is TRBJ2-1, the V gene TRBV7-7; TRBD2 is a possible D gene (5 bases). CDR3 length: 16 residues. CDR1 SSHAT and CDR2 FNYEAQ come from the germline V gene (reference sequence). The CDR3 loop is CASSFQPGSSYNEQFF. The CDR3 bases are TGTGCTAGCAGCTTCCAACCGGGATCATCCTACAATGAGCAGTTCTTC.

There are a few counts of this clonotype. The V and J genes are TRBV14 and TRBJ2-6; D is possibly TRBD1 (5 bases). V was shortened by 0 bases and J by 0 bases, with 15 bases between the two germline ends. Germline V gene sequence: CDR1 SGHDN, CDR2 FVKESK. This CDR3 region has 19 residues. The CDR3 coding sequence is TGTGCCAGCAGCCAAGATTGGGGCAGCCTCAGCTCTGGGGCCAACGTCCTGACTTTC. Protein product: CASSQDWGSLSSGANVLTF.